This entry features one T cell receptor beta chain sequence. As yet, its antigen is unknown. This sample was included in a study of T cell responses to AZD1222 COVID-19 vaccine. TCRdb's copy holds only in-frame clones and misses some; the assay was immunoSEQ multiplex PCR. The sample lists roughly 180,000 clones, about 92% occurring once. The CDR3 runs to 11 residues. CDR1 and CDR2 from the germline V gene are LNHDA and SQIVND (reference sequence). V gave up 7 bases and J gave up 5 bases, with 8 bases separating them. Study-level points and caveats: Among the donors, most were white British and more were female, and clonal diversity was possibly underestimated. Among spike-specific TCRs, nearly half reportedly target unmutated variant regions.

This chain links TRBV19 with TRBJ1-2, with D unresolved. The sequence was obtained from an adult who received the AZD1222 COVID-19 vaccine. The sample was peripheral blood, taken 28 days after the second AZD1222 dose. CDR3 residues: CASMEGYGYTF. The CDR3 DNA reads TGTGCCAGTATGGAGGGATATGGCTACACCTTC. Full variable domain (rest looked up from reference TRBV19 and TRBJ1-2): DGGITQSPKYLFRKEGQNVTLSCEQNLNHDAMYWYRQDPGQGLRLIYYSQIVNDFQKGDIAEGYSVSREKKESFPLTVTSAQKNPTAFYLCASMEGYGYTFGSGTRLTVV.